Following are 32 T cell receptor beta chains from one sample sequenced in a study of cytomegalovirus exposure and HLA in healthy donors. 60 Vbeta and 13 Jbeta primers were used in PCR. The data were produced by immunoSEQ multiplex PCR, yet TCRdb's version contains in-frame clones alone and is incomplete. This table holds under 150,000 clones, about 84% found once. Material for sequencing was PBMCs. Every receptor here comes from a middle-aged woman in good health and CMV-seropositive.

V and J are TRBV5-1 and TRBJ2-5, with a weak D call TRBD1 (6 bases). V lost 0 bases, J lost 3 bases, and 9 bases lay in between. The CDR3 sequence is 14 residues long. CDR1 and CDR2 (germline): SGHRS, YFSETQ. The CDR3 DNA reads as TGCGCCAGCAGCTTGGGACAGGCCAAAGAGACCCAGTACTTC. It encodes CASSLGQAKETQYF.

The chain joins TRBV7-8 to TRBJ1-5, with D uncertain. V was pared by 5 bases and J by 6 bases, with 11 bases between. CDR1 is SGHVS, CDR2 FQNEAQ, per germline. The CDR3 loop spans 13 amino acids. The CDR3: CASSPRRPQPQHF. In DNA, the CDR3 is TGTGCCAGCAGCCCCCGGCGGCCTCAGCCCCAGCATTTT.

The chain uses TRBV5-1 and TRBJ2-5; TRBD1 is a possible D gene (6 bases). The CDR3 has 15 amino acids. Trimming left V 1 base short and J 3 bases short, with 13 bases between. The germline V gene has CDR1 SGHRS and CDR2 YFSETQ. CDR3 loop: CASSLWSGQKETQYF. CDR3 bases: TGCGCCAGCAGCTTGTGGTCCGGACAGAAAGAGACCCAGTACTTC.

The V and J genes are TRBV7-3 and TRBJ2-2; D is perhaps TRBD1 (6 bases). Trimming took 3 bases from V and 5 from J, leaving 13 bases between them. Germline lookup yields CDR1 SGHTA and CDR2 FQGTGA. The CDR3 runs 15 residues. This CDR3 is CASSFSAGVTGELFF. The DNA for the CDR3 is TGTGCCAGCAGCTTTTCCGCAGGGGTTACCGGGGAGCTGTTTTTT.

In its sample, this clone was seen a few times. V gene TRBV29-1 combines with J gene TRBJ2-5; TRBD2 aligns across 7 bases. The CDR3 loop spans 14 amino acids. The germline V gene encodes CDR1 SQVTM and CDR2 ANQGSEA. The J segment lost 2 bases and the V segment lost 3 bases, leaving 6 bases of the junction unmatched. Written as DNA, the CDR3 is TGCAGCGTTGAGCTAGCGGAAGAACAAGAGACCCAGTACTTC. Translating it yields CSVELAEEQETQYF.

The chain has TRBV9 and TRBJ1-2; weak D call: TRBD1 (6 bases). Trimming cost V 4 bases and J 6 bases, with 19 bases left between them. In germline, CDR1 is SGDLS, CDR2 YYNGEE. The CDR3 is 15 residues long. The CDR3 sequence: CASSPPTPTGHGYTF. For the CDR3, the DNA is TGTGCCAGCAGCCCCCCCACCCCCACAGGGCATGGCTACACCTTC.

This chain joins TRBV29-1 and TRBJ2-5; 9 bases map to TRBD1. The end of the DNA fits TRBJ2-7 better, so the J call may be wrong. This CDR3 has 13 residues. The germline V gene has CDR1 SQVTM and CDR2 ANQGSEA. The CDR3 region has the DNA TGCAGCGCCGCCGGGACAGGGATCTACGAGCAGTACTTC. Its translation is CSAAGTGIYEQYF.

V and J are TRBV6-1 and TRBJ2-1, with a possible D match to TRBD2 (5 bases). Trimming cost V 3 bases and J 6 bases, with 9 bases left between them. CDR3 length: 13 residues. CDR1 is MNHNS, CDR2 SASEGT, per germline. The CDR3 protein is CASSEKTSNEQFF. The CDR3 DNA reads TGTGCCAGCAGTGAGAAAACTAGCAATGAGCAGTTCTTC.

The chain is built from TRBV6-5 and TRBJ1-1; D possibly corresponds to TRBD1 (6 bases). The CDR3 loop spans 13 amino acids. CDR1 MNHEY and CDR2 SVGAGI come from the germline V gene. The ends were cut back, 10 bases at V and 5 bases at J, with 17 bases in the middle. The CDR3 region is CATTNLGGTEAFF. The CDR3, as DNA: TGTGCCACCACAAACTTAGGGGGTACTGAAGCTTTCTTT.

The chain employs TRBV9 and TRBJ2-4; D is unresolved. V was trimmed by 0 bases and J by 3 bases, leaving 7 bases between them. The CDR3 has 14 residues. The germline CDR1 and CDR2 sequences are SGDLS and YYNGEE. In DNA, the CDR3 is TGTGCCAGCAGCGTAGGACTCGACAAAAACATTCAGTACTTC. Amino acid sequence: CASSVGLDKNIQYF.

The rearrangement uses TRBV5-1 and TRBJ1-5; D is perhaps TRBD1 (6 bases). Trimming took off 3 bases at V and 0 bases at J, with 13 bases between the two ends. The germline gives CDR1 SGHRS, CDR2 YFSETQ. The CDR3 is made up of 16 amino acids. The CDR3 DNA reads as TGCGCCAGCAGCTCTCAGGGGCCTTATAGCAATCAGCCCCAGCATTTT. Translation: CASSSQGPYSNQPQHF.

The rearrangement uses TRBV18 and TRBJ2-4; D unclear. The CDR3 loop spans 12 amino acids. The V gene lost 2 bases and the J gene lost 5 bases, with 4 bases spanning the gap. Germline-derived CDR1 and CDR2 are KGHSH and LQKENI. As DNA, the CDR3 is TGTGCCAGCTCACCAACAGAAAACATTCAGTACTTC. It yields the protein CASSPTENIQYF.

The chain carries TRBV5-4 and TRBJ2-1; 16 bases are shared with TRBD2. The germline V gene encodes CDR1 SGHNT and CDR2 YYREEE (reference sequence). This CDR3 has 18 amino acids. The V gene end was trimmed by 5 bases and the J gene end by 0 bases; junction bases not matched to a gene: 5. Written as DNA, the CDR3 is TGTGCCAGCAGGCCGGGACTAGCGGGAGGGGTCTCCTACAATGAGCAGTTCTTC. Residues: CASRPGLAGGVSYNEQFF.

This clone was seen only a few times. J is TRBJ2-1 and V is TRBV11-3; perhaps TRBD2 as D (6 bases). Trimming cost V 1 base and J 8 bases, with 9 bases left between them. Germline CDR1 is SGHNT and CDR2 is YENEEA. The CDR3 is 13 residues long. The CDR3 loop reads CASSLGRLDEQFF. Here the CDR3 DNA reads TGTGCCAGCAGCTTAGGCCGACTAGATGAGCAGTTCTTC. Based on the CDR3 plus reference TRBV11-3 and TRBJ2-1, the full variable domain is EAGVVQSPRYKIIEKKQPVAFWCNPISGHNTLYWYLQNLGQGPELLIRYENEEAVDDSQLPKDRFSAERLKGVDSTLKIQPAELGDSAVYLCASSLGRLDEQFFGPGTRLTVL.

The J gene is TRBJ1-5, the V gene TRBV7-9, with D possibly TRBD1 on 6 matching bases. Per germline, CDR1 SEHNR and CDR2 FQNEAQ (reference sequence). The CDR3 runs to 15 residues. Trimming removed 3 bases from V and 7 bases from J, with 16 bases in between. CDR3 nucleotides: TGTGCCAGCAGCTTTGGGGGCCCGGGCGTGCAGCCCCAGCATTTT. The encoded protein is CASSFGGPGVQPQHF.

The chain couples TRBV2 to TRBJ1-2; the match to TRBD1 covers 8 bases. Germline-derived CDR1 and CDR2 are SNHLY and FYNNEI. J lost 7 bases, V lost 6 bases, and 10 bases had no gene match. This CDR3 contains 14 residues. The CDR3 coding sequence is TGTGCCAGCAGGGTCGGCAGGGGGCAAGGTGGCTACACCTTC. This translates into CASRVGRGQGGYTF.

J is TRBJ2-1 and V is TRBV7-9; possibly TRBD2 for D (6 bases). The V gene lost 4 bases and the J gene lost 6 bases, with 10 bases spanning the gap. In germline, CDR1 is SEHNR, CDR2 FQNEAQ (reference sequence). This CDR3 has 13 residues. As DNA, the CDR3 is TGTGCCAGCAGCTCAACGGGAGTCAATGAGCAGTTCTTC. Translation gives CASSSTGVNEQFF.

This chain connects TRBV2 to TRBJ2-7; 9 bases fit TRBD2. CDR1 and CDR2 (germline): SNHLY, FYNNEI. V lost 1 base to trimming and J lost 6 bases; unmatched junction nucleotides: 7. The CDR3 covers 15 residues. CDR3 nucleotides: TGTGCCAGCAGTGAAGAGAGCGGGAGGTTCTTCGAGCAGTACTTC. It codes for CASSEESGRFFEQYF. Full variable domain (rest looked up from reference TRBV2 and TRBJ2-7): EPEVTQTPSHQVTQMGQEVILRCVPISNHLYFYWYRQILGQKVEFLVSFYNNEISEKSEIFDDQFSVERPDGSNFTLKIRSTKLEDSAMYFCASSEESGRFFEQYFGPGTRLTVT.

The V gene is TRBV12-2, the J gene TRBJ1-1; the table names TRBD1, a call not compared with the DNA. TRBV12-2 is marked as a pseudogene. This CDR3 comprises 13 residues. The chain's CDR3 is CASRLTGNTEAFF. Written as DNA, the CDR3 is TGTGCAAGTCGCTTGACAGGGAACACTGAAGCTTTCTTT.

The V call is TRBV19, the J call TRBJ1-4; weak D call: TRBD1 (6 bases). CDR3 length: 13 residues. Trimming removed 7 bases from V and 8 bases from J, with 14 bases in between. Per the germline V gene, CDR1 is LNHDA and CDR2 is SQIVND (reference sequence). In DNA form, the CDR3 reads TGTGCCAGTAAAAAAACAGGGTTGGAAAAACTGTTTTTT. It yields the protein CASKKTGLEKLFF.

With regard to this clone: The junction departs from the called germline gene at one end, perhaps through a read error. J is TRBJ1-1 and V is TRBV7-9; D uncertain. This CDR3 has 13 residues. Germline V gene sequence: CDR1 SEHNR, CDR2 FQNEAQ (reference sequence). The CDR3 DNA reads as TGTTCCAGCAGCTTACAACCGGGGACTGAAGCTTTCTTT. It codes for CSSSLQPGTEAFF.

V usage is TRBV19 and J usage is TRBJ2-4, with D perhaps TRBD1 (6 bases). Germline V CDR1 and CDR2: LNHDA, SQIVND (reference sequence). CDR3 length: 14 amino acids. V lost 4 bases and J 1 base, leaving 8 bases between the germline ends. The CDR3 loop reads CASSNQGAKNIQYF. DNA of the CDR3: TGTGCCAGTAGTAACCAGGGGGCCAAAAACATTCAGTACTTC.

This chain connects TRBV28 to TRBJ2-5; 12 bases align to TRBD1. Matching the DNA end better, TRBJ2-7 makes the J call doubtful. The CDR3 covers 16 residues. CDR1 MDHEN and CDR2 SYDVKM come from the germline V gene. CDR3 nucleotides: TGTGCCAGCAGTGAGATCGGGACAGGGGGCGAGAACGAGCAGTACTTC. It translates to CASSEIGTGGENEQYF.

The rearrangement links TRBV4-2 to TRBJ2-7; D ambiguous. The V end lost 6 bases, the J end lost 2 bases, and 14 bases lay between the germline ends. The CDR3 consists of 14 residues. CDR1 is LGHNA and CDR2 is YNFKEQ in the germline V gene. The CDR3 DNA is TGTGCCAGCAGTCTTGCCCGCGGCACCTACGAGCAGTACTTC. Translation gives CASSLARGTYEQYF.

Concerning this clone itself: Other DNA sequences in the sample encode the same CDR3. The chain has TRBV18 and TRBJ1-5; D not resolved. Between the trimmed V and J ends, which lost 2 bases and 4 bases, there was a span of 6 bases. Looked up from germline, CDR1 is KGHSH and CDR2 is LQKENI. The CDR3 spans 13 residues. CDR3 coding DNA: TGTGCCAGCTCACCAGGTGAGAATCAGCCCCAGCATTTT. Translation gives CASSPGENQPQHF.

The chain joins TRBV20-1 to TRBJ1-2, with TRBD1 as a possible D gene (6 bases). Per the germline V gene, CDR1 is DFQATT and CDR2 is SNEGSKA (reference sequence). CDR3 length equals 11 residues. V was trimmed by 6 bases and J by 8 bases, leaving 13 bases between them. The CDR3 region is CSATDSRGYTF. CDR3 coding DNA: TGCAGTGCCACGGACAGTCGGGGCTACACCTTC.

The CDR3 bases are TGTGCCAGCAGTCCTCCCCCTAATAGGAACACCGGGGAGCTGTTTTTT. This gives the protein CASSPPPNRNTGELFF. The chain combines TRBV28 with TRBJ2-2; D not certain. The germline V gene encodes CDR1 MDHEN and CDR2 SYDVKM. This CDR3 comprises 16 residues. V gave up 5 bases and J gave up 1 base, with 14 bases separating them.

The genes are TRBV9 and TRBJ2-2; D remains ambiguous. Germline V gives CDR1 SGDLS, CDR2 YYNGEE. This CDR3 comprises 15 residues. Trimming cost V 7 bases and J 1 base, with 14 bases left between them. CDR3 sequence (DNA): TGTGCCAGCGGAAGCGCAACTTTGAACACCGGGGAGCTGTTTTTT. Translating it yields CASGSATLNTGELFF.

The chain has TRBV7-2 and TRBJ2-2, with D possibly TRBD2 on 5 matching bases. The V gene lost 1 base and the J gene lost 2 bases, with 8 bases spanning the gap. The CDR3 has 15 amino acids. Germline loops: CDR1 SGHTA, CDR2 FQGNSA. The CDR3 DNA reads as TGTGCCAGCAGCTTAGGGTCGGGAAACACCGGGGAGCTGTTTTTT. Amino acids: CASSLGSGNTGELFF.

The chain recombines TRBV19 with TRBJ2-3, with D possibly being TRBD1 (6 bases). This CDR3 is built from 14 residues. The V gene lost 5 bases and the J gene lost 6 bases, with 15 bases spanning the gap. Germline V CDR1 and CDR2: LNHDA, SQIVND (reference sequence). The CDR3 here is CASSPRGVLDTQYF. DNA of the CDR3: TGTGCCAGTAGTCCCAGGGGAGTATTGGATACGCAGTATTTT.

CDR3 region: CASSPTSGQETQYF. The CDR3 nucleotides read TGTGCCAGCAGCCCGACTAGCGGACAAGAGACCCAGTACTTC. The chain is built from TRBV28 and TRBJ2-5; 9 nucleotides agree with TRBD2. From germline, CDR1 is MDHEN and CDR2 SYDVKM. V was clipped by 6 bases and J by 2 bases; unmatched bases: 4. The CDR3 is 14 residues long.

The chain couples TRBV25-1 to TRBJ2-2; 7 bases match TRBD1. J was trimmed by 6 bases and V by 5 bases; bases with no gene match: 6. The CDR3 is 14 residues long. Germline CDR1 and CDR2: MGHDK and SYGVNS. The CDR3 nucleotides are TGTGCCAGCAGTCGTTCAGGGGGTCCCGGGGAGCTGTTTTTT. Translating gives CASSRSGGPGELFF.